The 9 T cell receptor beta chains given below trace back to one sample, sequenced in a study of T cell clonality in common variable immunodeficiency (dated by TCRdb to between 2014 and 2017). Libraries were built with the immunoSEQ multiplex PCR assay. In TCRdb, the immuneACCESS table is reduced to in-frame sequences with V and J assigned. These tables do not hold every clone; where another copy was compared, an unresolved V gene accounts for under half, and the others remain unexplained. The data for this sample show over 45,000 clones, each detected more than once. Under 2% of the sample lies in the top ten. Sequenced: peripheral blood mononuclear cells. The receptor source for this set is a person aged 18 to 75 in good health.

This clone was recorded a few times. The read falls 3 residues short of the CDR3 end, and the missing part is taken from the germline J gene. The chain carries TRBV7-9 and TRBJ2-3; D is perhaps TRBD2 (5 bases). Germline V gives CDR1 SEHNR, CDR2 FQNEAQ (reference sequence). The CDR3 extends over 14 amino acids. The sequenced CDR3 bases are TGTGCCAGCAGCTTAGAGTCCCGGGGTCAGCCG. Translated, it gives CASSLESRGQP. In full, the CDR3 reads CASSLESRGQPQYF.

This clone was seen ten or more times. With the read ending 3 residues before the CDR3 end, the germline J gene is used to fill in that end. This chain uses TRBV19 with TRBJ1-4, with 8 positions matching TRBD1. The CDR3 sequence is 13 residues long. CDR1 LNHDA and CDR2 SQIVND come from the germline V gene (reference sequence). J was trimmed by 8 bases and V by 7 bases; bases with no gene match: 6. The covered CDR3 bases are TGTGCCAGTAAAGAGACAGGGGTAGAAAAA. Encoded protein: CASKETGVEK. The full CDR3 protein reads CASKETGVEKLFF.

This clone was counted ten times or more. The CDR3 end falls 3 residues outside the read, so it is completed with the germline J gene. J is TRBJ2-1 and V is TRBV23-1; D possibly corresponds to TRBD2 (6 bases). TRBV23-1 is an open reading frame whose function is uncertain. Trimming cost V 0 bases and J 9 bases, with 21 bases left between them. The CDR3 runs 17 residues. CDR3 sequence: CASSQSFSGRGLAEQFF. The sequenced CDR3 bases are TGCGCCAGCAGTCAATCATTTAGCGGAAGGGGCTTGGCTGAG.

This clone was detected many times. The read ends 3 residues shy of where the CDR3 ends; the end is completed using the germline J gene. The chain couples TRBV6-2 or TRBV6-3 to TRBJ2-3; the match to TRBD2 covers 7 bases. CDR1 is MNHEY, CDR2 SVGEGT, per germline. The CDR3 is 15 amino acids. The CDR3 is CASTGGRGFQETQYF. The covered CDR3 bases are TGTGCCAGCACTGGTGGGCGGGGGTTTCAAGAGACG.

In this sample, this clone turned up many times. The part of the CDR3 DNA that was read is TGTGCCACAGGCCGGGACAGGGACTACGAG. Its translation is CATGRDRDYE. The complete CDR3 protein is CATGRDRDYEQYF. The chain combines TRBV7-2 with TRBJ2-7; TRBD1 agrees at 9 bases. The read ends 3 residues before the CDR3 terminus; that terminus is restored from the germline J gene. The CDR3 runs 13 residues. Germline V CDR1 and CDR2: SGHTA, FQGNSA. The ends lost 10 bases at V and 3 bases at J; junction bases unmatched: 7.

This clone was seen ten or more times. CDR3 DNA, as far as it was read: TGTGCCAGCAGCTTACAGACAGGGGGCGACTATGGC. As protein: CASSLQTGGDYG. The whole CDR3 protein is CASSLQTGGDYGYTF. The chain recombines TRBV7-9 with TRBJ1-2, with TRBD1 matching 10 bases. Read coverage stops 3 residues before the CDR3 terminus; the germline J gene supplies the remainder. Per the germline V gene, CDR1 is SEHNR and CDR2 is FQNEAQ (reference sequence). The ends lost 2 bases at V and 3 bases at J; junction bases unmatched: 3. The CDR3 sequence is 15 residues long.

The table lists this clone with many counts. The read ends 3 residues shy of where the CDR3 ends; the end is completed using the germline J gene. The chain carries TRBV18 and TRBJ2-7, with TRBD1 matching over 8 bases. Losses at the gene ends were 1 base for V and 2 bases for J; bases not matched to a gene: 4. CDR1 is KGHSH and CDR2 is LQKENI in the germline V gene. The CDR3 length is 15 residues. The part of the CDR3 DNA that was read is TGTGCCAGCTCACCACTCCGGACAGGGACCTACGAG. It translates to CASSPLRTGTYE. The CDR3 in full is CASSPLRTGTYEQYF.

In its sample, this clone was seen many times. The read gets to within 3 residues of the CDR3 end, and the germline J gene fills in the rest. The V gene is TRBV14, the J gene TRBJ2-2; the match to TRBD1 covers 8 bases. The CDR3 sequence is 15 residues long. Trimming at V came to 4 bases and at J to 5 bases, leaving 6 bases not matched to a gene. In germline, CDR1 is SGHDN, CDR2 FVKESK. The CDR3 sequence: CASSRSRGRTGELFF. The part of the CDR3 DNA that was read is TGTGCCAGCAGCCGATCCAGGGGGCGGACCGGGGAG. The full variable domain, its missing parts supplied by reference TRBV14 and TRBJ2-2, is EAGVTQFPSHSVIEKGQTVTLRCDPISGHDNLYWYRRVMGKEIKFLLHFVKESKQDESGMPNNRFLAERTGGTYSTLKVQPAELEDSGVYFCASSRSRGRTGELFFGEGSRLTVL.

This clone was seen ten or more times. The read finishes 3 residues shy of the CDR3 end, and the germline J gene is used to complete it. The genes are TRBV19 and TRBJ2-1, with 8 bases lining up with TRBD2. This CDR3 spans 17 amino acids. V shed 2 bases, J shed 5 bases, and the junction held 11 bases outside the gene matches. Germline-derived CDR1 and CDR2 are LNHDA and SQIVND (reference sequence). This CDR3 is CASSIWGLGLKDNEQFF. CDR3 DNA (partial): TGTGCCAGTAGTATATGGGGACTAGGTCTAAAGGACAATGAG.